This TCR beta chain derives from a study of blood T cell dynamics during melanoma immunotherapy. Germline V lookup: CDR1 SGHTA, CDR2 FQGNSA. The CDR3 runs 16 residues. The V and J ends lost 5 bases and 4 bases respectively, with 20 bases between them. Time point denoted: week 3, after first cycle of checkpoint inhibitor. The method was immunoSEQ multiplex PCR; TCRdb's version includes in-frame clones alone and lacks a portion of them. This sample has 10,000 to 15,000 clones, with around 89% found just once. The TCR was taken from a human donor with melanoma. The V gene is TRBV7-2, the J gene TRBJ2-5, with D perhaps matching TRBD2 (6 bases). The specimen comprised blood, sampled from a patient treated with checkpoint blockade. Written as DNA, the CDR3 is TGTGCCAGCAGCCCTCCCCAGGTAGCGGTGGGAGAGACCCAGTACTTC. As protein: CASSPPQVAVGETQYF.